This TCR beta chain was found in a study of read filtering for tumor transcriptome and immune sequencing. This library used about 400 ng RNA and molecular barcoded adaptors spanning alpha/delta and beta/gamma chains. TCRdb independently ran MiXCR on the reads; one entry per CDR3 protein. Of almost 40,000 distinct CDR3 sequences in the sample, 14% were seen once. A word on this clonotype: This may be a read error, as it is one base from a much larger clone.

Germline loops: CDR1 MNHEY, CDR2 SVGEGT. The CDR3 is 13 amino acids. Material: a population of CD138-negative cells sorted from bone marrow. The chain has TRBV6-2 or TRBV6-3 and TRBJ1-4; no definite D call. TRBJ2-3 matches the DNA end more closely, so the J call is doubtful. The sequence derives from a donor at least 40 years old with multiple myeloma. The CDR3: CASSYGRVDAQYF. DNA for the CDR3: TGTGCCAGCAGTTACGGTCGGGTTGATGCGCAGTATTTT.